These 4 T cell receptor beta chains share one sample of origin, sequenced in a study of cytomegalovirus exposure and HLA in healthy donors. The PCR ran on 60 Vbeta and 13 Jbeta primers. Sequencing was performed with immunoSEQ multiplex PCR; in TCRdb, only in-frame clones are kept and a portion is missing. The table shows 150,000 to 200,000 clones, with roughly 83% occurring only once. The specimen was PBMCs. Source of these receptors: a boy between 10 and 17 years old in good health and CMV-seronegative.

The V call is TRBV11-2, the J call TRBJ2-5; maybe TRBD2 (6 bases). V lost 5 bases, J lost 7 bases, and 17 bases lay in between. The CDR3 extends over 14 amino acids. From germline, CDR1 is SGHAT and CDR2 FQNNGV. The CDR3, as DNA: TGTGCCAGCAGCGGGCGACTAGATAGGGCGACCCAGTACTTC. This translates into CASSGRLDRATQYF.

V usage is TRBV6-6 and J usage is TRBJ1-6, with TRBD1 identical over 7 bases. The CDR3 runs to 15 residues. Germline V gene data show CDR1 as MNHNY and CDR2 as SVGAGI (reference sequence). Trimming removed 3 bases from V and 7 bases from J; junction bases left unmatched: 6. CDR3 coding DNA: TGTGCCAGCAGTTATGTCAGGGGGTGGAATTCACCCCTCCACTTT. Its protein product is CASSYVRGWNSPLHF.

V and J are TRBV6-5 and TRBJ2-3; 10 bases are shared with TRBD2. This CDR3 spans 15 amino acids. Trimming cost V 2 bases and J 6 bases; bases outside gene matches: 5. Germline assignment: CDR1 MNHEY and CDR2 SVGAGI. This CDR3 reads CASSYLAGEGDTQYF. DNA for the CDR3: TGTGCCAGCAGTTACCTAGCGGGAGAGGGGGATACGCAGTATTTT.

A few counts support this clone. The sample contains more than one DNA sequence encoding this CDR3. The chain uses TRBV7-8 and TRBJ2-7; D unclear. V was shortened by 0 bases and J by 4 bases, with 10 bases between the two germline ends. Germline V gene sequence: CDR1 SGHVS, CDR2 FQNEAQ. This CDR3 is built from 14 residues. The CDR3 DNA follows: TGTGCCAGCAGCTTAGCCAGGAAGTGGTACGAGCAGTACTTC. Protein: CASSLARKWYEQYF.